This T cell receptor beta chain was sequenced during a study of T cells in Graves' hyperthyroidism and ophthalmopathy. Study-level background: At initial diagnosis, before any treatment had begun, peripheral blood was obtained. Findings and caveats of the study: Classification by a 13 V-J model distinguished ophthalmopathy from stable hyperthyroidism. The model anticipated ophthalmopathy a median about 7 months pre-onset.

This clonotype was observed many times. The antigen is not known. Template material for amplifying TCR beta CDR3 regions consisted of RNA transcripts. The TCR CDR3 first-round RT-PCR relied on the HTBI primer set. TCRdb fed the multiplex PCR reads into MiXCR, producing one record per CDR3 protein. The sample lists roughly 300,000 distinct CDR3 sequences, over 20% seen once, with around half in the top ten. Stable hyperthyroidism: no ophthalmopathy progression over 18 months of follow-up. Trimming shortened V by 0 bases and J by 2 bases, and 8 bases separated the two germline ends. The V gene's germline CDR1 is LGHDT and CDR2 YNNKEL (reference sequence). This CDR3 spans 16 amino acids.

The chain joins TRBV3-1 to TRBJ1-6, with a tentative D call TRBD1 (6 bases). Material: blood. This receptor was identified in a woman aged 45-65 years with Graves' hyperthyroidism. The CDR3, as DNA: TGTGCCAGCAGCCAAGAGGCAGGGGCCTATAATTCACCCCTCCACTTT. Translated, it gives CASSQEAGAYNSPLHF. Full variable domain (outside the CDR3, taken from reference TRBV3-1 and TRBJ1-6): DTAVSQTPKYLVTQMGNDKSIKCEQNLGHDTMYWYKQDSKKFLKIMFSYNNKELIINETVPNRFSPKSPDKAHLNLHINSLELGDSAVYFCASSQEAGAYNSPLHFGNGTRLTVT.